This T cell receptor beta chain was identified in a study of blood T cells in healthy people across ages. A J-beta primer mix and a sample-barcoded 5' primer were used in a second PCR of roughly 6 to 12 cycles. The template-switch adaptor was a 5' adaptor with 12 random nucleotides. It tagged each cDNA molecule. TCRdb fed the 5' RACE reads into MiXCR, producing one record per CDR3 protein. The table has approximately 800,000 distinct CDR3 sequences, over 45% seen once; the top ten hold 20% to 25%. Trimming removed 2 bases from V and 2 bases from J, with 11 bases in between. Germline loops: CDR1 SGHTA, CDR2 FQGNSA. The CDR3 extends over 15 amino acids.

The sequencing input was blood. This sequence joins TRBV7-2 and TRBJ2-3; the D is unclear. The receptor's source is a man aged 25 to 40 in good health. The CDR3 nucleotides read TGTGCCAGCAGCTTAAGGACGGCACACACAGATACGCAGTATTTT. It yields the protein CASSLRTAHTDTQYF.